These T cell receptor beta chains were read from a single sample in a study of blood T cell repertoires in COVID-19. Generated by immunoSEQ multiplex PCR, the TCRdb table keeps only in-frame clones and is missing some. The table includes approximately 300,000 clones, about 85% detected once. The sequenced sample was PBMCs or T cells enriched from blood (not recorded which). These receptors came from a woman aged 25 to 39 who had been exposed to COVID-19. Both conserved end residues are part of each CDR3. The order of the fields is V gene, D gene, clone size, J gene, CDR3 DNA, CDR3 protein. A D gene is named only where the DNA matches it firmly. A row's size may be missing; if present it is once, few, many or a size class.

V: TRBV28; D: TRBD1; size: -; J: TRBJ2-1; DNA: TGTGCCAGCAGTTCGGGACAGTCCAATGAGCAGTTCTTC; CDR3: CASSSGQSNEQFF
V: TRBV7-2; D: -; size: -; J: TRBJ2-2; DNA: TGTGCCAGCAGCACCCGGACCGGGACAACCAACACCGGGGAGCTGTTTTTT; CDR3: CASSTRTGTTNTGELFF
V: TRBV14; D: TRBD1; size: -; J: TRBJ1-5; DNA: TGTGCCAGCAGCCAGGGGACAGGGTGGGATCAGCCCCAGCATTTT; CDR3: CASSQGTGWDQPQHF
V: TRBV9; D: -; size: -; J: TRBJ1-4; DNA: TGTGCCAGCAGCGTAGGAGGTCGGTCACTTAATGAAAAACTGTTTTTT; CDR3: CASSVGGRSLNEKLFF
V: TRBV5-6; D: -; size: -; J: TRBJ1-2; DNA: TGTGCCAGCAGCTCCCCCGTTAGGGGCGGTGGCTATGGCTACACCTTC; CDR3: CASSSPVRGGGYGYTF
V: TRBV9; D: TRBD2; size: -; J: TRBJ2-1; DNA: TGTGCCAGCAACCCTAGCGGGAGTGCCAATGAGCAGTTCTTC; CDR3: CASNPSGSANEQFF
V: TRBV7-9; D: TRBD1; size: once; J: TRBJ1-5; DNA: TGTGCCAGCAGCTTTTGGACAGGCCCGGGGGGCAATCAGCCCCAGCATTTT; CDR3: CASSFWTGPGGNQPQHF
V: TRBV7-2; D: TRBD2; size: -; J: TRBJ2-5; DNA: TGTGCCAGCAGCAAAATACTAGCGGGGGGACATACTGGTCAAGAGACCCAGTACTTC; CDR3: CASSKILAGGHTGQETQYF
V: TRBV3-1/TRBV3-2; D: TRBD2; size: -; J: TRBJ2-5; DNA: TGTGCCAGCAGCCAAGAAGGACTAGCGTTTGCAGAGACCCAGTACTTC; CDR3: CASSQEGLAFAETQYF
V: TRBV20-1; D: -; size: -; J: TRBJ2-7; DNA: TGCAGTGCAGGGGGAGGGTACGAGCAGTACTTC; CDR3: CSAGGGYEQYF
V: TRBV2; D: -; size: -; J: TRBJ1-6; DNA: TGTGCCACGAAAAAGGACAGAGATAATTCACCCCTCCACTTT; CDR3: CATKKDRDNSPLHF
V: TRBV28; D: -; size: -; J: TRBJ1-3; DNA: TGTGCCAGCAGTTTACGGTTGGCCATATATTTT; CDR3: CASSLRLAIYF
V: TRBV7-2; D: -; size: -; J: TRBJ2-3; DNA: TGTGCCAGCAGCCTCCGGGTTAGCGGAGCCACTAGCACAGATACGCAGTATTTT; CDR3: CASSLRVSGATSTDTQYF
V: TRBV19; D: -; size: -; J: TRBJ2-1; DNA: TGTGCCAGTAGTGGATCTAGACCAGATAACTACAATGAGCAGTTCTTC; CDR3: CASSGSRPDNYNEQFF
V: TRBV2; D: -; size: -; J: TRBJ2-3; DNA: TGTGCCAGCAGTGAAGCTCTACAGATAGATACGCAGTATTTT; CDR3: CASSEALQIDTQYF
V: TRBV27; D: TRBD2; size: few; J: TRBJ2-6; DNA: TGTGCCAGCAGTTTACGATCGGGACTATATCTGTCGGGTGGGGCCAACGTCCTGACTTTC; CDR3: CASSLRSGLYLSGGANVLTF
V: TRBV14; D: TRBD1; size: -; J: TRBJ2-7; DNA: TGTGCCAGCAGCGCGCGGGGACAGGGGGTTTCGTACGAGCAGTACTTC; CDR3: CASSARGQGVSYEQYF
V: TRBV7-9; D: TRBD1; size: -; J: TRBJ1-5; DNA: TGTGCCAGCAGCTTAGGGGACAGGTACTATAGCAATCAGCCCCAGCATTTT; CDR3: CASSLGDRYYSNQPQHF
V: TRBV28; D: -; size: once; J: TRBJ1-2; DNA: TGTGCCAGCAGGGAGACAGACTATGGCTACACCTTC; CDR3: CASRETDYGYTF
V: TRBV5-1; D: -; size: few; J: TRBJ1-4; DNA: TGCGCCAGCAGCTCGAAACCTCTCGGGAGTGGGAGCGGAAAACTGTTTTTT; CDR3: CASSSKPLGSGSGKLFF
V: TRBV19; D: -; size: -; J: TRBJ1-2; DNA: TGTGCCAGTAGTATAGATTACTACGCTGGCTACACCTTC; CDR3: CASSIDYYAGYTF
V: TRBV7-2; D: TRBD1; size: -; J: TRBJ2-2; DNA: TGTGCCAGCACCTTAGGACAGGGAAGGACCGGGGAGCTGTTTTTT; CDR3: CASTLGQGRTGELFF
V: TRBV5-1; D: -; size: -; J: TRBJ1-6; DNA: TGCGCCAGCAGCTTGGTTCCAGGCTTGGATTCACCCCTCCACTTT; CDR3: CASSLVPGLDSPLHF
V: TRBV4-1; D: TRBD1; size: -; J: TRBJ2-5; DNA: TGCGCCAGCAGCCAACCGGGACAGTTGCAAGAGACCCAGTACTTC; CDR3: CASSQPGQLQETQYF
V: TRBV28; D: -; size: -; J: TRBJ1-1; DNA: TGTGCCAGCACCCAAACGGGGTCTGAAGCTTTCTTT; CDR3: CASTQTGSEAFF